These 32 T cell receptor beta chains were all obtained from the same sample, sequenced in a study of a mutant IDH1 vaccine in newly diagnosed glioma. These receptors have no known antigen. The time point denotes: week 47, end of study. Each dose of the vaccine consisted of 300 ug of mutant IDH1 20-mer peptide, with topical imiquimod. Clones were sequenced by immunoSEQ multiplex PCR, and TCRdb holds only the in-frame ones, with some missing. The sample contains roughly 32,000 clones, roughly 87% of which appear only once. The sequences come from PBMCs, collected from a glioma patient whose treatment included an IDH1 peptide vaccine. All receptors derive from a man in his forties or fifties with glioma.

This clone was picked up one time. The rearrangement joins TRBV7-8 to TRBJ2-3; 9 nucleotides agree with TRBD1. V trimming: 1 base; J trimming: 5 bases; junction bases outside the gene matches: 4. Germline CDR1 SGHVS, CDR2 FQNEAQ. The CDR3 has 15 residues. CDR3: CASSLGDRDRDTQYF. The CDR3 DNA is TGTGCCAGCAGCTTAGGGGACAGGGACCGAGATACGCAGTATTTT.

The V call is TRBV28, the J call TRBJ1-2; maybe TRBD1 (5 bases). Between the trimmed V and J ends, which lost 3 bases and 4 bases, there was a span of 27 bases. The CDR3 loop spans 19 amino acids. Germline V gives CDR1 MDHEN, CDR2 SYDVKM. The CDR3 loop reads CASSFFTGGVLILPYGYTF. CDR3 bases: TGTGCCAGCAGTTTTTTTACGGGGGGTGTACTCATCTTACCCTATGGCTACACCTTC.

CDR3 residues: CAVGKANYGYTF. The CDR3, as DNA: TGTGCCGTTGGGAAAGCTAACTATGGCTACACCTTC. The gene calls are TRBV7-6 and TRBJ1-2, with D unresolved. The CDR3 loop spans 12 amino acids. CDR1 is SGHVS and CDR2 is FNYEAQ in the germline V gene. V lost 11 bases, J lost 0 bases, and 10 bases lay in between.

The chain carries TRBV19 and TRBJ2-5; no firm D call. Trimming took 4 bases from V and 5 from J, leaving 8 bases between them. This CDR3 comprises 12 residues. Germline V gene lookup returns CDR1 LNHDA and CDR2 SQIVND (reference sequence). CDR3 residues: CASSKGHETQYF. CDR3 sequence (DNA): TGTGCCAGTAGTAAGGGTCATGAGACCCAGTACTTC.

The rearrangement links TRBV7-2 to TRBJ2-5, with 7 bases lining up with TRBD2. The DNA end favors TRBJ2-7, so the J call may be wrong. Germline V gene data show CDR1 as SGHTA and CDR2 as FQGNSA. The length of the CDR3 is 13 residues. The CDR3 loop is CASSGSGGYEQYF. CDR3 in DNA: TGTGCCAGCAGCGGCTCGGGGGGCTACGAGCAGTACTTC.

CDR3 in amino acids: CASSEVASSFDEQYF. In DNA form, the CDR3 reads TGTGCCAGCAGTGAAGTTGCTAGTAGTTTCGACGAGCAGTACTTC. The rearrangement links TRBV6-1 to TRBJ2-7; D ambiguous. The CDR3 contains 15 residues. Per germline, CDR1 MNHNS and CDR2 SASEGT. Deletions cut 1 base from V and 5 bases from J, with 15 bases between.

This rearrangement joins TRBV28 to TRBJ2-5; D gene uncertain. CDR1 and CDR2 (germline): MDHEN, SYDVKM. V was shortened by 8 bases and J by 5 bases, with 9 bases between the two germline ends. This CDR3 contains 11 residues. CDR3 in amino acids: CASLKVETQYF. In DNA form, the CDR3 reads TGTGCCAGCCTCAAAGTGGAGACCCAGTACTTC. Supplemented by reference TRBV28 and TRBJ2-5, the full variable domain reads DVKVTQSSRYLVKRTGEKVFLECVQDMDHENMFWYRQDPGLGLRLIYFSYDVKMKEKGDIPEGYSVSREKKERFSLILESASTNQTSMYLCASLKVETQYFGPGTRLLVL.

V gene TRBV30 combines with J gene TRBJ2-7; D not resolved. V lost 1 base and J lost 9, with 13 bases in between. This CDR3 has 12 residues. Germline loops: CDR1 GTSNPN, CDR2 SVGIG (reference sequence). CDR3 residues: CAWSGRSGGQYV. CDR3 DNA sequence: TGTGCCTGGAGTGGGCGATCGGGTGGGCAGTACGTC.

This chain connects TRBV30 to TRBJ1-2; D is perhaps TRBD1 (5 bases). CDR3 length equals 14 residues. Germline V gives CDR1 GTSNPN, CDR2 SVGIG (reference sequence). Between the trimmed V and J ends, which lost 1 base and 5 bases, there was a span of 14 bases. CDR3 DNA: TGTGCCTGGAGTGCCCCGGGACCGATGTATGGCTACACCTTC. This codes for CAWSAPGPMYGYTF. The full variable domain, completed using reference TRBV30 and TRBJ1-2, is SQTIHQWPATLVQPVGSPLSLECTVEGTSNPNLYWYRQAAGRGLQLLFYSVGIGQISSEVPQNLSASRPQDRQFILSSKKLLLSDSGFYLCAWSAPGPMYGYTFGSGTRLTVV.

The rearrangement joins TRBV28 to TRBJ1-4; D is unclear. Trimming stripped 4 bases from V and 8 bases from J, with 14 bases between. Germline V gene sequence: CDR1 MDHEN, CDR2 SYDVKM. There are 14 residues in the CDR3. Here the CDR3 DNA reads TGTGCCAGCAGTTCGGGTCTATCACGGGAAAAACTGTTTTTT. Translated, it gives CASSSGLSREKLFF. The variable domain in full, completed from reference TRBV28 and TRBJ1-4, reads DVKVTQSSRYLVKRTGEKVFLECVQDMDHENMFWYRQDPGLGLRLIYFSYDVKMKEKGDIPEGYSVSREKKERFSLILESASTNQTSMYLCASSSGLSREKLFFGSGTQLSVL.

The V call is TRBV18, the J call TRBJ2-7; 8 nucleotides agree with TRBD2. Germline V lookup: CDR1 KGHSH, CDR2 LQKENI. V lost 6 bases, J lost 1 base, and 5 bases stayed unmatched. The CDR3 sequence is 14 residues long. The CDR3 nucleotides read TGTGCCAGCTCCGGGGGGGTTGGTTCCTACGAGCAGTACTTC. This gives the protein CASSGGVGSYEQYF.

The chain links TRBV9 to TRBJ1-1, with D hard to call. CDR3 size: 15 residues. V lost 4 bases and J 0 bases, leaving 13 bases between the germline ends. Per germline, CDR1 SGDLS and CDR2 YYNGEE. The CDR3 sequence is CASSPRGAMNTEAFF. CDR3 nucleotide sequence: TGTGCCAGCAGCCCTCGGGGAGCGATGAACACTGAAGCTTTCTTT.

The rearrangement joins TRBV5-1 to TRBJ1-1; 10 nucleotides agree with TRBD1. After removal of 4 bases from V and 3 bases from J, the junction contained 3 bases not matched to a gene. The germline CDR1 and CDR2 sequences are SGHRS and YFSETQ. This CDR3 has 14 residues. CDR3 nucleotides: TGCGCCAGCAGCACCGACAGGGGGCACACTGAAGCTTTCTTT. It yields the protein CASSTDRGHTEAFF.

The chain links TRBV6-5 to TRBJ1-4; 8 bases are a match to TRBD1. Looked up from germline, CDR1 is MNHEY and CDR2 is SVGAGI. This CDR3 is 15 amino acids long. J lost 7 bases, V lost 6 bases, and 10 bases had no gene match. The CDR3 coding sequence is TGTGCCAGCAGCCAGGGGGCCAGAGGAGGTGAAAAACTGTTTTTT. Amino acid sequence: CASSQGARGGEKLFF.

The rearrangement joins TRBV6-5 to TRBJ1-1; D remains ambiguous. The germline CDR1 and CDR2 sequences are MNHEY and SVGAGI. The CDR3 loop spans 14 amino acids. V was cut by 4 bases and J by 5 bases, with 14 bases left in between. CDR3 in DNA: TGTGCCAGCAGTTTAAAACCGGGAATAACTGAAGCTTTCTTT. Translated, it gives CASSLKPGITEAFF.

In this sample, this clone turned up once. The genes are TRBV10-3 and TRBJ2-5, with a tentative D call TRBD2 (6 bases). V was cut by 4 bases and J by 3 bases, with 12 bases left in between. CDR1 is ENHRY and CDR2 is SYGVKD in the germline V gene. The length of the CDR3 is 14 residues. CDR3 coding DNA: TGTGCCATCAGTGTTGGGGGGAGGAAAGAGACCCAGTACTTC. This translates into CAISVGGRKETQYF.

The chain has TRBV6-1 and TRBJ2-5; D remains unclear. From germline, CDR1 is MNHNS and CDR2 SASEGT. CDR3 length: 13 amino acids. Trimming removed 3 bases from V and 5 bases from J, with 10 bases in between. DNA for the CDR3: TGTGCCAGCAGTGATGAGGTCTGGGAGACCCAGTACTTC. Its translation is CASSDEVWETQYF.

CDR3 nucleotides: TGTGCCAGTAGTCTAAACAGGCTCTCTGGGGCCAACGTCCTGACTTTC. The encoded protein is CASSLNRLSGANVLTF. This chain links TRBV19 with TRBJ2-6; possibly TRBD1 for D (5 bases). The CDR3 sequence is 16 residues long. The V and J ends lost 5 bases and 0 bases respectively, with 11 bases between them. The germline V gene has CDR1 LNHDA and CDR2 SQIVND (reference sequence).

The genes are TRBV5-1 and TRBJ2-1; D perhaps matches TRBD2 (5 bases). Germline lookup yields CDR1 SGHRS and CDR2 YFSETQ. CDR3 length: 16 residues. Trimming pared 0 bases from V and 4 bases from J, leaving 14 bases between. The CDR3 bases are TGCGCCAGCAGCTTGGATACCCTAGGAGGATACAATGAGCAGTTCTTC. It translates to CASSLDTLGGYNEQFF.

This clone came up a few times. The chain combines TRBV10-3 with TRBJ1-5; TRBD1 might be the D (6 bases). The germline CDR1 and CDR2 sequences are ENHRY and SYGVKD. The CDR3 has 15 residues. V gave up 4 bases and J gave up 5 bases, with 15 bases separating them. The CDR3 DNA sequence: TGTGCCATCAGTGCTTCTCCGGGGGCTGATCAGCCCCAGCATTTT. Its translation: CAISASPGADQPQHF.

V is TRBV5-6 and J is TRBJ2-1; 10 bases are shared with TRBD1. CDR3 length: 15 amino acids. Looked up from germline, CDR1 is SGHDT and CDR2 is YYEEEE. Unmatched junction bases numbered 4, after V lost 2 bases and J lost 5 bases. The CDR3 loop reads CASSFGTGVHNEQFF. CDR3 coding DNA: TGTGCCAGCAGCTTTGGGACAGGGGTTCACAATGAGCAGTTCTTC.

V gene TRBV18 combines with J gene TRBJ2-1; weak D call: TRBD1 (6 bases). Germline V CDR1 and CDR2: KGHSH, LQKENI. V was trimmed by 6 bases and J by 3 bases, leaving 15 bases between them. The CDR3 length is 15 residues. This CDR3 reads CASSPRDTNYNEQFF. As DNA, the CDR3 is TGTGCCAGCTCCCCAAGGGACACAAACTACAATGAGCAGTTCTTC.

This chain links TRBV28 with TRBJ2-4, with TRBD2 matching 8 bases. This CDR3 has 17 residues. Per germline, CDR1 MDHEN and CDR2 SYDVKM. Germline trimming cut 5 bases from V and 2 bases from J; bases unmatched to any gene: 11. This CDR3 is CASSPPGGQGTKNIQYF. CDR3 DNA: TGTGCCAGCAGTCCACCGGGGGGGCAGGGGACCAAAAACATTCAGTACTTC.

This clone was observed a single time. The chain couples TRBV9 to TRBJ1-5; no definite D call. This CDR3 is built from 14 residues. Germline V gene sequence: CDR1 SGDLS, CDR2 YYNGEE. V lost 1 base to trimming and J lost 0 bases, with 5 bases between them. This CDR3 reads CASSVTTSNQPQHF. The CDR3 nucleotides are TGTGCCAGCAGCGTAACCACTAGCAATCAGCCCCAGCATTTT.

The J gene is TRBJ1-1, the V gene TRBV21-1; the DNA was not used to check the table's D call, TRBD1. TRBV21-1 is deemed a pseudogene. CDR3 size: 14 residues. The CDR3 reads CASSKPTGGTEAFF. The CDR3 region has the DNA TGTGCCAGCAGCAAACCGACAGGGGGCACTGAAGCTTTCTTT.

V gene TRBV5-1 combines with J gene TRBJ2-7; TRBD1 aligns across 9 bases. V lost 4 bases and J lost 3; bases outside the gene matches: 11. The CDR3 is 16 residues long. The germline V gene encodes CDR1 SGHRS and CDR2 YFSETQ. CDR3 coding DNA: TGCGCCAGCAGCCTCGACCCGGGACAGGGATTCTACGAGCAGTACTTC. This gives the protein CASSLDPGQGFYEQYF. The full variable domain, rest sourced from reference TRBV5-1 and TRBJ2-7, is KAGVTQTPRYLIKTRGQQVTLSCSPISGHRSVSWYQQTPGQGLQFLFEYFSETQRNKGNFPGRFSGRQFSNSRSEMNVSTLELGDSALYLCASSLDPGQGFYEQYFGPGTRLTVT.

The rearrangement links TRBV7-9 to TRBJ1-2; the D is unclear. The V gene's germline CDR1 is SEHNR and CDR2 FQNEAQ (reference sequence). The CDR3 has 14 residues. V shed 3 bases and J shed 5 bases, with 13 bases lying between them. CDR3 in amino acids: CASSFESGGYGYTF. DNA of the CDR3: TGTGCCAGCAGCTTTGAGAGTGGAGGGTATGGCTACACCTTC.

The V call is TRBV9, the J call TRBJ2-1, with 7 bases aligning to TRBD2. The CDR3 is 16 amino acids. Germline CDR1 and CDR2: SGDLS and YYNGEE. Trimming removed 0 bases from V and 2 bases from J; junction bases left unmatched: 5. The CDR3, as DNA: TGTGCCAGCAGCGTAGCTACGGGAGGAGCCTACAATGAGCAGTTCTTC. Encoded protein: CASSVATGGAYNEQFF. Looking up the rest from reference TRBV9 and TRBJ2-1 gives the full variable domain: DSGVTQTPKHLITATGQRVTLRCSPRSGDLSVYWYQQSLDQGLQFLIQYYNGEERAKGNILERFSAQQFPDLHSELNLSSLELGDSALYFCASSVATGGAYNEQFFGPGTRLTVL.

The chain employs TRBV10-3 and TRBJ2-3, with 8 positions matching TRBD1. With V trimmed by 10 bases and J by 3 bases, 6 bases remained unmatched. The CDR3 has 13 residues. Germline-derived CDR1 and CDR2 are ENHRY and SYGVKD. The CDR3: CATTRQGTDTQYF. In nucleotides, the CDR3 is TGTGCCACCACGCGACAGGGGACAGATACGCAGTATTTT.

This sequence joins TRBV9 and TRBJ1-2; 7 nucleotides match TRBD1. Trimming cost V 4 bases and J 8 bases; bases outside gene matches: 8. In germline, CDR1 is SGDLS, CDR2 YYNGEE. The CDR3 sequence is 13 residues long. The CDR3 reads CASSKGDSRGYTF. DNA of the CDR3: TGTGCCAGCAGCAAAGGGGACAGTAGGGGCTACACCTTC. Using reference TRBV9 and TRBJ1-2 for the parts outside the CDR3, the full variable domain is DSGVTQTPKHLITATGQRVTLRCSPRSGDLSVYWYQQSLDQGLQFLIQYYNGEERAKGNILERFSAQQFPDLHSELNLSSLELGDSALYFCASSKGDSRGYTFGSGTRLTVV.

This clone was counted a few times. The chain links TRBV18 to TRBJ1-5, with D possibly TRBD1 on 6 matching bases. There are 16 residues in the CDR3. V was clipped by 0 bases and J by 3 bases, with 12 bases between them. Germline loops: CDR1 KGHSH, CDR2 LQKENI. CDR3 sequence reads: CASSPPGGRFNQPQHF. Here the CDR3 DNA reads TGTGCCAGCTCACCACCGGGGGGCAGGTTCAATCAGCCCCAGCATTTT.

The V and J genes are TRBV29-1 and TRBJ1-2; the D gene is possibly TRBD1 (5 bases). Germline CDR1 and CDR2: SQVTM and ANQGSEA. The CDR3 covers 15 residues. Trimming removed 5 bases at V and 4 bases at J, with 20 bases between. Here the CDR3 reads CSVRPGGGDSYGYTF. CDR3 in DNA: TGCAGCGTTCGTCCGGGCGGGGGGGATAGCTATGGCTACACCTTC. Supplemented by reference TRBV29-1 and TRBJ1-2, the full variable domain reads SAVISQKPSRDICQRGTSLTIQCQVDSQVTMMFWYRQQPGQSLTLIATANQGSEATYESGFVIDKFPISRPNLTFSTLTVSNMSPEDSSIYLCSVRPGGGDSYGYTFGSGTRLTVV.